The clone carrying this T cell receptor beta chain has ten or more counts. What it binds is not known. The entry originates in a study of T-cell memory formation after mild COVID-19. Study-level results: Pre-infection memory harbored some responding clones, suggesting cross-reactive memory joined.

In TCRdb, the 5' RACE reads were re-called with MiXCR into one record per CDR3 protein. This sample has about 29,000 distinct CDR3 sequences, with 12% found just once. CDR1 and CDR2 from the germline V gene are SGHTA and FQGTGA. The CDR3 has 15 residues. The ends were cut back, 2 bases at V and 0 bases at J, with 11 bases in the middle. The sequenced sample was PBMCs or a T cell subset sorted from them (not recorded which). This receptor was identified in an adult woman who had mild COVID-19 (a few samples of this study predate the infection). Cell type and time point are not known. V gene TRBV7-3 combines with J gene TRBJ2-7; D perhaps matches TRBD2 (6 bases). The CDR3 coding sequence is TGTGCCAGCAGCTTATTAGCGGAAAGCTCCTACGAGCAGTACTTC. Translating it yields CASSLLAESSYEQYF.